Following are 17 T cell receptor beta chains from one sample sequenced in a study of human T cells and chemical hapten exposure. TCRdb recomputed calls from the RACE reads with MiXCR, one row per CDR3 protein. The sample carries about 80,000 distinct CDR3 sequences, about 9.3% recorded once. Indicated time point: patch test 1, 2 weeks after DPC sensitization. Specified treatment: therapeutic diphenylcyclopropenone sensitization with weekly scalp DPC. Sequencing used whole blood, obtained in connection with sensitization to the hapten diphenylcyclopropenone (DPC). The source is a woman aged 50 to 60 with alopecia areata. Some clones in this sample may be carry-over from other donors' samples.

This clonotype was seen only a few times. This chain connects TRBV20-1 to TRBJ2-7; 8 bases are a match to TRBD1. CDR1 DFQATT and CDR2 SNEGSKA come from the germline V gene (reference sequence). CDR3 length: 16 amino acids. The V segment lost 1 base and the J segment 0 bases; nucleotides outside the gene matches: 8. The CDR3 DNA sequence: TGCAGTGCTAGAGTACAGGGACAGGTTAACTCCTACGAGCAGTACTTC. Translating it yields CSARVQGQVNSYEQYF.

This chain joins TRBV7-2 and TRBJ2-7, with D possibly being TRBD2 (5 bases). This CDR3 has 15 amino acids. V lost 5 bases and J 6 bases, leaving 20 bases between the germline ends. Germline lookup yields CDR1 SGHTA and CDR2 FQGNSA. The CDR3 bases are TGTGCCAGCAGCCTAAGGACTCGGAACCTCGCCGAGCAGTACTTC. The encoded protein is CASSLRTRNLAEQYF.

This clonotype has more than one count but fewer than ten. This rearrangement joins TRBV29-1 to TRBJ1-2; D gene uncertain. V lost 7 bases to trimming and J lost 4 bases, with 16 bases between them. Germline assignment: CDR1 SQVTM and CDR2 ANQGSEA. This CDR3 has 13 amino acids. The CDR3 loop is CSGLPGVGYGYTF. The CDR3, as DNA: TGCAGCGGCTTACCCGGGGTGGGCTATGGCTACACCTTC.

V usage is TRBV4-2 and J usage is TRBJ2-5, with TRBD2 matching 7 bases. With 1 base clipped from V and 0 bases from J, the junction kept 2 bases outside the gene matches. The CDR3 is made up of 15 amino acids. In germline, CDR1 is LGHNA, CDR2 YNFKEQ. Written as DNA, the CDR3 is TGTGCCAGCAGCCAAGCGGGGACTAACCAAGAGACCCAGTACTTC. Translated: CASSQAGTNQETQYF.

This clonotype was detected only a few times. The V call is TRBV30, the J call TRBJ2-1; no clear D gene. Trimming took off 4 bases at V and 0 bases at J, with 4 bases between the two ends. The germline gives CDR1 GTSNPN, CDR2 SVGIG (reference sequence). This CDR3 is built from 12 residues. The CDR3 nucleotides are TGTGCCTGGACCAGCTCCTACAATGAGCAGTTCTTC. Encoded protein: CAWTSSYNEQFF.

This sequence joins TRBV7-9 and TRBJ1-1; a possible D gene is TRBD1 (5 bases). The CDR3 length is 15 residues. V was cut by 5 bases and J by 1 base, with 14 bases left in between. CDR1 SEHNR and CDR2 FQNEAQ come from the germline V gene (reference sequence). DNA of the CDR3: TGTGCCAGCAGCCGTGACAGAAGATGGAACACTGAAGCTTTCTTT. Protein sequence: CASSRDRRWNTEAFF.

With regard to this clonotype: Germline is not matched at one junction end, which may reflect a read error. CDR3 in DNA: TGTGCCAGCAGCTTCGGGACTGCCTCGAAGACCGGGGAGCTGTTTTTT. It is translated as CASSFGTASKTGELFF. The rearrangement joins TRBV7-8 to TRBJ2-2; a possible D gene is TRBD2 (6 bases). Germline CDR1 reads SGHVS; CDR2 reads FQNEAQ. There are 16 residues in the CDR3.

This clonotype showed up many times. This chain links TRBV10-3 with TRBJ2-3; D is undetermined. The CDR3 loop spans 14 amino acids. Trimming stripped 2 bases from V and 6 bases from J, with 12 bases between. The V gene's germline CDR1 is ENHRY and CDR2 SYGVKD. CDR3 sequence: CAISEESGWDTQYF. Here the CDR3 DNA reads TGTGCCATCAGTGAGGAATCTGGCTGGGATACGCAGTATTTT.

This clonotype is a singleton in its sample. At one end the junction does not follow the germline gene, possibly because of a read error. This rearrangement joins TRBV30 to TRBJ1-2; D remains unclear. The CDR3 extends over 12 amino acids. Germline CDR1 reads GTSNPN; CDR2 reads SVGIG (reference sequence). The CDR3 nucleotides are TGTGCCCGGAGTCACCTCAACTATGGCTACACCTTC. It encodes CARSHLNYGYTF. Based on the CDR3 plus reference TRBV30 and TRBJ1-2, the full variable domain is SQTIHQWPATLVQPVGSPLSLECTVEGTSNPNLYWYRQAAGRGLQLLFYSVGIGQISSEVPQNLSASRPQDRQFILSSKKLLLSDSGFYLCARSHLNYGYTFGSGTRLTVV.

The sample holds a few counts of this clonotype. The chain has TRBV7-2 and TRBJ2-5, with D tentatively TRBD2 (6 bases). Germline lookup yields CDR1 SGHTA and CDR2 FQGNSA. The CDR3 spans 13 residues. With 6 bases removed from V and 0 bases from J, the gap between germline ends came to 8 bases. The CDR3 region has the DNA TGTGCCAGCAGTCGGGACTACCAAGAGACCCAGTACTTC. Translating gives CASSRDYQETQYF.

This clonotype was detected many times. V gene TRBV29-1 combines with J gene TRBJ1-5; D unresolved. CDR1 and CDR2 (germline): SQVTM, ANQGSEA. V was clipped by 5 bases and J by 1 base, with 6 bases between them. The CDR3 has 12 residues. CDR3 sequence reads: CSVSGSNQPQHF. The CDR3 bases are TGCAGCGTTTCAGGAAGCAATCAGCCCCAGCATTTT.

This clonotype was seen many times. J is TRBJ2-7 and V is TRBV19, with D possibly matching TRBD2 (5 bases). Between the trimmed V and J ends, which lost 9 bases and 0 bases, there was a span of 12 bases. CDR1 LNHDA and CDR2 SQIVND come from the germline V gene (reference sequence). The CDR3 runs to 13 residues. The CDR3 bases are TGTGCCAGCGGACTCACTAGCTCCTACGAGCAGTACTTC. This sequence encodes CASGLTSSYEQYF.

This clonotype was found a few times. This chain links TRBV15 with TRBJ2-7; 8 positions agree with TRBD1. The ends lost 3 bases at V and 4 bases at J; junction bases unmatched: 8. The CDR3 is 15 amino acids. CDR1 is LNHNV, CDR2 YYDKDF, per germline (reference sequence). The CDR3 sequence: CATSSVWTGQYEQYF. The CDR3 DNA reads TGTGCCACCAGCAGTGTATGGACAGGGCAATACGAGCAGTACTTC.

This clonotype was counted ten times or more. V is TRBV5-1 and J is TRBJ1-1, with unresolved D. The CDR3 spans 14 residues. Per the germline V gene, CDR1 is SGHRS and CDR2 is YFSETQ. V lost 0 bases and J lost 4, with 10 bases in between. CDR3 region: CASSLEWEGTEAFF. DNA of the CDR3: TGCGCCAGCAGCTTGGAGTGGGAGGGCACTGAAGCTTTCTTT.

Many counts were recorded for this clonotype. V usage is TRBV3-1 and J usage is TRBJ2-3; D is perhaps TRBD1 (5 bases). Trimming stripped 4 bases from V and 2 bases from J, with 10 bases between. The CDR3 is 14 amino acids. The germline CDR1 and CDR2 sequences are LGHDT and YNNKEL (reference sequence). This CDR3 is CASSRRTHTDTQYF. CDR3 nucleotides: TGTGCCAGCAGCCGACGGACACACACAGATACGCAGTATTTT.

This clonotype was recorded a few times. The chain carries TRBV3-1 and TRBJ2-3; unclear D gene. The V gene's germline CDR1 is LGHDT and CDR2 YNNKEL (reference sequence). CDR3 length equals 11 residues. The V end was cut by 11 bases, the J end by 0 bases, with 6 bases between. The CDR3 loop reads CAAGSTDTQYF. The CDR3 DNA is TGTGCCGCCGGGAGCACAGATACGCAGTATTTT.

This clonotype was detected only a few times. The V call is TRBV6-5, the J call TRBJ1-1, with D maybe TRBD1 (5 bases). This CDR3 spans 15 amino acids. Between the trimmed V and J ends, which lost 3 bases and 0 bases, there was a span of 11 bases. Per germline, CDR1 MNHEY and CDR2 SVGAGI. The CDR3 nucleotides are TGTGCCAGCAGTTATTCCGGGACGGTGAACACTGAAGCTTTCTTT. Its translation: CASSYSGTVNTEAFF.